What follows describes a single T cell receptor (beta chain). Its antigen is as yet unknown. The sample is drawn from a study of T cells expressing NK-cell markers. Study at large: Seven HCMV-seropositive donors and one seronegative donor made up the eight sequenced donors.

TCRdb reworked the 5' RACE reads into one entry per CDR3 protein, no DNA. This sample contains about 6,000 distinct CDR3 sequences. CDR3 length: 16 residues. Germline V gene sequence: CDR1 SGHNT, CDR2 YENEEA. Broader study findings: About 1.0-8% of CD8+ T cells in several donors belonged to dominant NKG2C+ clonotypes. Several donors likewise had their CD3+CD56-NKG2C+ fraction led by these clonotypes.

The receptor was isolated from a man aged 18-30 years in good health. The sample consisted of blood T cells: a sorted CD56 or NKG2C T cell subset, CD4+ or CD8+ T cells, or bulk PBMC T cells (not recorded which). V usage is TRBV11-3 and J usage is TRBJ2-1; TCRdb gives TRBD2 as the D gene, but with no DNA this cannot be confirmed. CDR3: CASSLGGAASYNEQFF.